Below are 17 T cell receptor beta chains sequenced from a single sample in a study of PD-L1 blockade in urothelial cancer. Assay used: immunoSEQ multiplex PCR; TCRdb lists only in-frame clones, some missing. This sample carries 50,000 or so clones, about 86% of them seen once, and the ten largest clones take approximately 23%. Time point denoted: pretreatment peripheral blood. The sequencing used PBMCs, collected around atezolizumab (anti-PD-L1) treatment. The receptors stem from a man aged 55 to 70 with urothelial cancer.

The chain is built from TRBV6-5 and TRBJ1-2; perhaps TRBD1 as D (5 bases). V lost 6 bases, J lost 2 bases, and 10 bases lay in between. CDR3 length: 13 amino acids. The V gene's germline CDR1 is MNHEY and CDR2 SVGAGI. The CDR3 coding sequence is TGTGCCAGCAGCCGACAGACGAACTATGGCTACACCTTC. Translating it yields CASSRQTNYGYTF.

The chain recombines TRBV14 with TRBJ2-1, with TRBD2 matching over 9 bases. CDR3 size: 16 residues. CDR1 SGHDN and CDR2 FVKESK come from the germline V gene. The V gene end was trimmed by 2 bases and the J gene end by 0 bases; junction bases not matched to a gene: 2. Here the CDR3 DNA reads TGTGCCAGCAGCCAACTAGCGGGAAGCTCCTACAATGAGCAGTTCTTC. Residues: CASSQLAGSSYNEQFF.

J is TRBJ1-2 and V is TRBV11-2; D gene ambiguous. The germline V gene has CDR1 SGHAT and CDR2 FQNNGV. Between the trimmed V and J ends, which lost 0 bases and 8 bases, there was a span of 10 bases. This CDR3 is 13 amino acids long. Here the CDR3 reads CASSLDIRQGYTF. CDR3 bases: TGTGCCAGCAGCTTAGATATAAGACAAGGCTACACCTTC. Supplemented by reference TRBV11-2 and TRBJ1-2, the full variable domain reads EAGVAQSPRYKIIEKRQSVAFWCNPISGHATLYWYQQILGQGPKLLIQFQNNGVVDDSQLPKDRFSAERLKGVDSTLKIQPAKLEDSAVYLCASSLDIRQGYTFGSGTRLTVV.

This chain uses TRBV27 with TRBJ1-2; 9 positions agree with TRBD1. Germline CDR1 is MNHEY and CDR2 is SMNVEV (reference sequence). Trimming took 3 bases from V and 5 from J; bases not matched to a gene: 4. The CDR3 has 14 amino acids. This CDR3 is CASSLRGTGYGYTF. CDR3 coding DNA: TGTGCCAGCAGTTTGCGAGGGACAGGGTATGGCTACACCTTC.

The gene calls are TRBV5-1 and TRBJ2-1, with 13 bases matching TRBD2. The CDR3 totals 14 residues. Trimming removed 3 bases from V and 10 bases from J; junction bases left unmatched: 4. The germline CDR1 and CDR2 sequences are SGHRS and YFSETQ. The DNA of the CDR3 is TGCGCCAGCAGCTCCGGGACTAGCGGGATCGAGCAGTTCTTC. Translated, it gives CASSSGTSGIEQFF. Using reference TRBV5-1 and TRBJ2-1 for the parts outside the CDR3, the full variable domain is KAGVTQTPRYLIKTRGQQVTLSCSPISGHRSVSWYQQTPGQGLQFLFEYFSETQRNKGNFPGRFSGRQFSNSRSEMNVSTLELGDSALYLCASSSGTSGIEQFFGPGTRLTVL.

The chain links TRBV7-2 to TRBJ1-2; 9 nucleotides align to TRBD1. Trimming removed 5 bases from V and 5 bases from J; junction bases left unmatched: 15. CDR3 size: 17 residues. The germline V gene encodes CDR1 SGHTA and CDR2 FQGNSA. The CDR3 reads CASSPGSQGAWVYGYTF. CDR3 in DNA: TGTGCCAGCAGCCCGGGGTCACAGGGGGCGTGGGTTTATGGCTACACCTTC.

V is TRBV5-4 and J is TRBJ1-6; D remains unclear. Germline CDR1 SGHNT, CDR2 YYREEE (reference sequence). V was pared by 1 base and J by 0 bases, with 14 bases between. This CDR3 is 18 amino acids long. For the CDR3, the DNA is TGTGCCAGCAGCTTGTCGACCGGGAGGAGCTCCTATAATTCACCCCTCCACTTT. This encodes CASSLSTGRSSYNSPLHF.

The chain joins TRBV28 to TRBJ2-2, with D tentatively TRBD1 (5 bases). V gave up 3 bases and J gave up 3 bases, with 11 bases separating them. The germline gives CDR1 MDHEN, CDR2 SYDVKM. The CDR3 runs 15 residues. CDR3 DNA: TGTGCCAGCAGTTTCGGGCAGGGTGACACCGGGGAGCTGTTTTTT. It specifies CASSFGQGDTGELFF.

This clone was observed once. The chain is built from TRBV4-1 and TRBJ1-3; D is ambiguous. The CDR3 sequence is 16 residues long. Per the germline V gene, CDR1 is MGHRA and CDR2 is YSYEKL. V lost 2 bases and J 0 bases, leaving 11 bases between the germline ends. The chain's CDR3 is CASSQSSTYSGNTIYF. In DNA, the CDR3 is TGCGCCAGCAGCCAAAGTAGCACCTACTCTGGAAACACCATATATTTT.

The rearrangement uses TRBV7-2 and TRBJ2-2; D remains unclear. The V end lost 1 base, the J end lost 2 bases, and 5 bases lay between the germline ends. Germline CDR1 is SGHTA and CDR2 is FQGNSA. CDR3 length equals 14 residues. In DNA, the CDR3 is TGTGCCAGCAGCTTAGTAGATAACACCGGGGAGCTGTTTTTT. Protein sequence: CASSLVDNTGELFF. Using reference TRBV7-2 and TRBJ2-2 for the parts outside the CDR3, the full variable domain is GAGVSQSPSNKVTEKGKDVELRCDPISGHTALYWYRQSLGQGLEFLIYFQGNSAPDKSGLPSDRFSAERTGGSVSTLTIQRTQQEDSAVYLCASSLVDNTGELFFGEGSRLTVL.

This chain links TRBV7-3 with TRBJ2-2; TRBD2 is a possible D gene (6 bases). V was trimmed by 3 bases and J by 5 bases, leaving 7 bases between them. From germline, CDR1 is SGHTA and CDR2 FQGTGA. The CDR3 length is 13 residues. CDR3 in amino acids: CASSLGRTGELFF. In DNA, the CDR3 is TGTGCCAGCAGCTTGGGGAGGACCGGGGAGCTGTTTTTT.

The rearrangement uses TRBV7-6 and TRBJ2-3; 13 bases are a match to TRBD2. Germline V CDR1 and CDR2: SGHVS, FNYEAQ. V trimming: 5 bases; J trimming: 5 bases; junction bases outside the gene matches: 7. The length of the CDR3 is 16 residues. The CDR3 loop is CASSPGLAGRIDTQYF. In DNA form, the CDR3 reads TGTGCCAGCAGCCCGGGACTAGCGGGAAGGATAGATACGCAGTATTTT.

This chain links TRBV5-1 with TRBJ2-5; tentatively, D is TRBD1 (6 bases). The germline V gene encodes CDR1 SGHRS and CDR2 YFSETQ. CDR3 length equals 14 residues. V lost 0 bases to trimming and J lost 2 bases, with 8 bases between them. CDR3 DNA sequence: TGCGCCAGCAGCTTGGCCGACAGGCAAGAGACCCAGTACTTC. Its translation: CASSLADRQETQYF. The full variable domain, with the rest looked up from reference TRBV5-1 and TRBJ2-5, is KAGVTQTPRYLIKTRGQQVTLSCSPISGHRSVSWYQQTPGQGLQFLFEYFSETQRNKGNFPGRFSGRQFSNSRSEMNVSTLELGDSALYLCASSLADRQETQYFGPGTRLLVL.

The chain uses TRBV4-2 and TRBJ2-7; 7 bases align to TRBD2. Trimming at V came to 4 bases and at J to 0 bases, leaving 6 bases not matched to a gene. Germline CDR1 and CDR2: LGHNA and YNFKEQ. The CDR3 length is 15 residues. The DNA of the CDR3 is TGTGCCAGCAGCCCGACTAGCACTAGCTCCTACGAGCAGTACTTC. Its protein is CASSPTSTSSYEQYF.

The genes are TRBV5-8 and TRBJ1-4, with D uncertain. V was shortened by 0 bases and J by 3 bases, with 18 bases between the two germline ends. This CDR3 has 18 residues. Germline V gene sequence: CDR1 SGHTS, CDR2 YDEGEE. The CDR3, as DNA: TGTGCCAGCAGCTTGGAGTCGAGAGGATTTAACTCTAATGAAAAACTGTTTTTT. Amino acid sequence: CASSLESRGFNSNEKLFF.

The V and J genes are TRBV18 and TRBJ1-1, with TRBD1 matching 8 bases. Germline CDR1 reads KGHSH; CDR2 reads LQKENI. The J segment lost 3 bases and the V segment lost 2 bases, leaving 5 bases of the junction unmatched. The CDR3 has 15 residues. CDR3 sequence (DNA): TGTGCCAGCTCACCAGAGCAGGGGGCTGACACTGAAGCTTTCTTT. As protein: CASSPEQGADTEAFF.

The chain carries TRBV30 and TRBJ1-5, with TRBD1 as a possible D gene (6 bases). This CDR3 has 13 amino acids. Germline values: CDR1 GTSNPN, CDR2 SVGIG (reference sequence). Deletions cut 4 bases from V and 3 bases from J, with 10 bases between. The CDR3 DNA reads TGTGCCTGGACGGACAGCCACAATCAGCCCCAGCATTTT. Translated: CAWTDSHNQPQHF.